This TCR beta chain was sequenced for a study of siplizumab effects on memory and regulatory T cells. General study points: Proliferating Tregs' suppressive function in siplizumab cultures went unconfirmed. Alloreactive sequences that could be traced to unstimulated CD4+ memory cells showed a significant reduction under siplizumab. The diversity of naive T cells seemed greater than that of memory cells, and their alloresponse contribution seemed major.

The V end was cut by 2 bases, the J end by 9 bases, with 20 bases between. This CDR3 spans 16 amino acids. The germline CDR1 and CDR2 sequences are MGHRA and YSYEKL. Regarding this clone: The antigen is not known.

Per sample, approximately 10^5 TCR templates underwent assay. The repertoire was sequenced with immunoSEQ multiplex PCR; TCRdb's copy has only in-frame clones and lacks some. The profile covers about 100,000 clones, with about 94% appearing a single time and 1% to 1.5% taken by the ten largest. This chain links TRBV4-1 with TRBJ2-1; either TRBD1 or TRBD2 may supply D (5 bases each). The sequenced sample consisted of non-Treg CD4+ T cells sorted from blood. The clonotype originates from a human donor in good health. The CDR3, as DNA: TGCGCCAGCAGCCAACCTCCGGGACGACGGGGCGGTGAGCAGTTCTTC. Translating it yields CASSQPPGRRGGEQFF.